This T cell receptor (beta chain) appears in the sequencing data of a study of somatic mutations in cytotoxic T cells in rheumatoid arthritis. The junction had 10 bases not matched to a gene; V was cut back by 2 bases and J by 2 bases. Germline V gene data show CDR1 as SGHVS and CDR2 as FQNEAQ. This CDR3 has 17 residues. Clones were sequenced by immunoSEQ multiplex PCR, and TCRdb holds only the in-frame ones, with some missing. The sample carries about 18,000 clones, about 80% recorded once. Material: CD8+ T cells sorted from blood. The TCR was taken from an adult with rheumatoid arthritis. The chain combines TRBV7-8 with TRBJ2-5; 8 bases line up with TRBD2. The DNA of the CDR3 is TGTGCCAGCAGCTTATTTATCGCAGCGGGGGAACAAGAGACCCAGTACTTC. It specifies CASSLFIAAGEQETQYF.